Described below is a single T cell receptor beta chain sequence and its context. In the authors' methods: Nucleated cell counts were estimated from reference gene primer amplification. Assay used: immunoSEQ multiplex PCR; TCRdb lists only in-frame clones, some missing. For V, J and clone size, that table is used; D and trimming come from the DNA. Of approximately 400,000 clones listed, more than 65% are singletons. The source of the sample is a study of blood T cell repertoires in COVID-19. Turning to the study itself: Sites across the United States, Italy and Spain contributed samples from acute and convalescent COVID-19. T cells, B-cell-depleted T cells, or PBMCs supplied cDNA or gDNA.

Unmatched junction bases numbered 17, after V lost 0 bases and J lost 6 bases. This CDR3 has 20 amino acids. CDR1 and CDR2 from the germline V gene are SGHRS and YFSETQ. The source of this sequence is a human donor with acute or convalescent COVID-19. The donor label of this sample is uncertain. The sequenced material came from peripheral blood. The chain combines TRBV5-1 with TRBJ2-1, with 11 bases identical to TRBD2. The CDR3 DNA reads TGCGCCAGCAGCTTGGTTTTTTCGGCGGCTCCTAGCGGGAGGTCCAATGAGCAGTTCTTC. This codes for CASSLVFSAAPSGRSNEQFF.